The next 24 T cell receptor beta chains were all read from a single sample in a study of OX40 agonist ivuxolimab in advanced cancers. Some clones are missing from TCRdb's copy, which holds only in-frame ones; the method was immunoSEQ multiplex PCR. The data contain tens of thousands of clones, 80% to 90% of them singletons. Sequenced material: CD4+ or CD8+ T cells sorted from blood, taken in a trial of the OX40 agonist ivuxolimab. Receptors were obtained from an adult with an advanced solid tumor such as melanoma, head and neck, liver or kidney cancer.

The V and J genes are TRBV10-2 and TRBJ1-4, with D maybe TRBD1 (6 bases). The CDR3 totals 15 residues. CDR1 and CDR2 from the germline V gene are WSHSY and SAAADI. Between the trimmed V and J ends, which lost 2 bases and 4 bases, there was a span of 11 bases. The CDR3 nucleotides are TGCGCCAGCAGTGAGCTGGGGGGCGGTAATGAAAAACTGTTTTTT. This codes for CASSELGGGNEKLFF.

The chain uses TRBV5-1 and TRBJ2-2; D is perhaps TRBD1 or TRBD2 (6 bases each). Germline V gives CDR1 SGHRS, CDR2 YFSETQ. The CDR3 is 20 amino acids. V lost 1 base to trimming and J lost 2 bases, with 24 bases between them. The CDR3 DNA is TGCGCCAGCAGCTTGTCGGGGGCTGCGTCGGGAATAGGAAACACCGGGGAGCTGTTTTTT. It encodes CASSLSGAASGIGNTGELFF.

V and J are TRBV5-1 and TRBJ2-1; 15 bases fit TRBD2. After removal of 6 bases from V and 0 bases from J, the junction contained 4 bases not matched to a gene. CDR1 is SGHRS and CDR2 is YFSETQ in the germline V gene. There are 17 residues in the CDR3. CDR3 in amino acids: CASTGLAGGSSYNEQFF. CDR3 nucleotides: TGCGCCAGCACGGGACTAGCGGGGGGTAGCTCCTACAATGAGCAGTTCTTC.

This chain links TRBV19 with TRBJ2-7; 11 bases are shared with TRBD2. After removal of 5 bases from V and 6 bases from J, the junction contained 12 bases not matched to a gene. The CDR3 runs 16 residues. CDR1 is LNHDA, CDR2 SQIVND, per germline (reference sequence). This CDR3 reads CASSETSGGPSPEQYF. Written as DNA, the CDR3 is TGTGCCAGTAGTGAAACTAGCGGGGGCCCATCTCCCGAGCAGTACTTC.

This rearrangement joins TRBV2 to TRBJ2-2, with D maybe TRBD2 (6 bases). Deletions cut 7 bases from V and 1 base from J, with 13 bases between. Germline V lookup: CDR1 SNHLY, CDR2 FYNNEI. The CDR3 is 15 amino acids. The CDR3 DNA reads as TGTGCCAGCAAGGTCGGGGACTTGAACACCGGGGAGCTGTTTTTT. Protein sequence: CASKVGDLNTGELFF.

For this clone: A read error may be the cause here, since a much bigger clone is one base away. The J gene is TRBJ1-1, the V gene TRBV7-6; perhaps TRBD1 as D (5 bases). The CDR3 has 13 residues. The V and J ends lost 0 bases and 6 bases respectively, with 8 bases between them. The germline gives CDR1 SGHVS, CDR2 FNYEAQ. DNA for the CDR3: TGTGCCAGCAGCTTAGCGGGGGTGGCTGAAGCTTTCTTT. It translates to CASSLAGVAEAFF.

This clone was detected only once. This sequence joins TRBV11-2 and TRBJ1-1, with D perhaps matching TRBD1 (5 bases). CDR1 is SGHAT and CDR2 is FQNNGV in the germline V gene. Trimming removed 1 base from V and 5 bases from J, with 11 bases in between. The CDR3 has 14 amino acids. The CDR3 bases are TGTGCCAGCAGCTTAGTTGGGGGGAGTACTGAAGCTTTCTTT. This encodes CASSLVGGSTEAFF. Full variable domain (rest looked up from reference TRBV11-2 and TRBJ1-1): EAGVAQSPRYKIIEKRQSVAFWCNPISGHATLYWYQQILGQGPKLLIQFQNNGVVDDSQLPKDRFSAERLKGVDSTLKIQPAKLEDSAVYLCASSLVGGSTEAFFGQGTRLTVV.

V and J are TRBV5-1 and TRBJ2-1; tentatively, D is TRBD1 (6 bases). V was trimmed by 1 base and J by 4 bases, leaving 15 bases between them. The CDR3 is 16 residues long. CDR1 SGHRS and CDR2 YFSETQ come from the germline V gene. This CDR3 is CASSLRAIQGYNEQFF. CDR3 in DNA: TGCGCCAGCAGCTTGAGGGCCATACAGGGATACAATGAGCAGTTCTTC. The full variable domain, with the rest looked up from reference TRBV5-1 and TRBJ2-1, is KAGVTQTPRYLIKTRGQQVTLSCSPISGHRSVSWYQQTPGQGLQFLFEYFSETQRNKGNFPGRFSGRQFSNSRSEMNVSTLELGDSALYLCASSLRAIQGYNEQFFGPGTRLTVL.

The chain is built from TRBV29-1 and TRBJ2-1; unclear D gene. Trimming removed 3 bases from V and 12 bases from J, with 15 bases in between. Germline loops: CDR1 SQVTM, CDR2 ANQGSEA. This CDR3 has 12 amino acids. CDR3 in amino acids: CSVDGASAAQFF. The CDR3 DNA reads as TGCAGCGTTGACGGAGCTAGTGCCGCGCAGTTCTTC.

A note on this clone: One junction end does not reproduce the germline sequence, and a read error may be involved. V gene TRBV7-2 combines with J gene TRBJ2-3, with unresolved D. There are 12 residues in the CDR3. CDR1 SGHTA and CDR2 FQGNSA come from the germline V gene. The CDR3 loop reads CASSGTGYTRYF. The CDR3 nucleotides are TGTGCCAGCAGCGGTACGGGCTATACGCGGTATTTT.

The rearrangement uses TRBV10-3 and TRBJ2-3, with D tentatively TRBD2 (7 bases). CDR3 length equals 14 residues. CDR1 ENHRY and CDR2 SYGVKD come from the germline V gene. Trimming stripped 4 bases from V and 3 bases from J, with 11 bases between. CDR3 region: CAISGGRGTDTQYF. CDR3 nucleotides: TGTGCCATCAGTGGGGGGCGGGGGACAGATACGCAGTATTTT.

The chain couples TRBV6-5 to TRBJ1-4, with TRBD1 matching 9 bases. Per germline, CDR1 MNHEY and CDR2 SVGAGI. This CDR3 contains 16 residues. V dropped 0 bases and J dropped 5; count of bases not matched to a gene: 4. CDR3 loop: CASSYSKGTGNEKLFF. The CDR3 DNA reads TGTGCCAGCAGTTACTCGAAGGGGACAGGGAATGAAAAACTGTTTTTT.

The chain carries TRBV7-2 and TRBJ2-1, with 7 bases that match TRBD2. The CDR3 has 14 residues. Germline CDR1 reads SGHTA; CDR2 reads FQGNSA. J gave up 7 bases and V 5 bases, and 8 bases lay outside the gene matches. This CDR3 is CASSRSLGGNEQFF. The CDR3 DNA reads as TGTGCCAGCAGCCGTAGCTTGGGGGGGAATGAGCAGTTCTTC.

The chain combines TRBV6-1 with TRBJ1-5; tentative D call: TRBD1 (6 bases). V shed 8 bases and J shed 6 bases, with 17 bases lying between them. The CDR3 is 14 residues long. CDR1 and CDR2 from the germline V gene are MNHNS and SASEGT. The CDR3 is CASQLEGGLQPQHF. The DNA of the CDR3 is TGTGCCAGCCAATTAGAGGGGGGGCTTCAGCCCCAGCATTTT.

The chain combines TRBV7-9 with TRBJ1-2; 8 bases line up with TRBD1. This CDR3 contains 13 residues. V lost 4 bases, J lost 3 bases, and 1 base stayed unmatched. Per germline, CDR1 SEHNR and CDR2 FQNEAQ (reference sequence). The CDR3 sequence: CASSSQGDYGYTF. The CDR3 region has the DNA TGTGCCAGCAGCTCACAGGGGGACTATGGCTACACCTTC. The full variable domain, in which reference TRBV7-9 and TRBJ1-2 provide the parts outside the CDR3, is DTGVSQNPRHKITKRGQNVTFRCDPISEHNRLYWYRQTLGQGPEFLTYFQNEAQLEKSRLLSDRFSAERPKGSFSTLEIQRTEQGDSAMYLCASSSQGDYGYTFGSGTRLTVV.

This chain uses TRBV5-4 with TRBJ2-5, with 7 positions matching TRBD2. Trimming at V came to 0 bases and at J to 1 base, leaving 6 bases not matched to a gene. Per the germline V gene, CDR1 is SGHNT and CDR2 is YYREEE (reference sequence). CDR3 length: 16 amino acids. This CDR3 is CASSLGAGAIQETQYF. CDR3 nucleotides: TGTGCCAGCAGCTTGGGGGCGGGAGCGATCCAAGAGACCCAGTACTTC.

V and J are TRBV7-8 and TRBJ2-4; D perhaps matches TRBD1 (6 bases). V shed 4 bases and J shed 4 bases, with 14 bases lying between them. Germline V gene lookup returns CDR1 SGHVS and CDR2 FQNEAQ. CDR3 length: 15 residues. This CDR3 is CASSSETGLKNIQYF. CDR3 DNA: TGTGCCAGCAGCTCAGAGACAGGATTGAAAAACATTCAGTACTTC.

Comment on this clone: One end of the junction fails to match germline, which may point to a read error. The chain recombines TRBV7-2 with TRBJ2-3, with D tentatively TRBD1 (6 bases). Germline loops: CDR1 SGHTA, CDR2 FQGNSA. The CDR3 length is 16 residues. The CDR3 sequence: CASSIAGTTSTDTQYF. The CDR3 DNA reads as TGTGCCAGCAGCATAGCCGGGACAACTAGCACAGATACGCAGTATTTT.

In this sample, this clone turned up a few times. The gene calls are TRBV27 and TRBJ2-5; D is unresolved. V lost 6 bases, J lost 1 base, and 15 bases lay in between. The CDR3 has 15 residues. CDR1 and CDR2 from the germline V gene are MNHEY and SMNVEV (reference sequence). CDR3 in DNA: TGTGCCAGCAGCTCCCTGACCGAAATCCAAGAGACCCAGTACTTC. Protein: CASSSLTEIQETQYF.

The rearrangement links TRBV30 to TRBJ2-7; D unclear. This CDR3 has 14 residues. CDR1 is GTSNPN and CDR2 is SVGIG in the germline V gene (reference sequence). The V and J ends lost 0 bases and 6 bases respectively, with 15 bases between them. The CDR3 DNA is TGTGCCTGGAGTGTAAACGCTTACTCGGGCGAGCAGTACTTC. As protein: CAWSVNAYSGEQYF. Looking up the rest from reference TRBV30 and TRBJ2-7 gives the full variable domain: SQTIHQWPATLVQPVGSPLSLECTVEGTSNPNLYWYRQAAGRGLQLLFYSVGIGQISSEVPQNLSASRPQDRQFILSSKKLLLSDSGFYLCAWSVNAYSGEQYFGPGTRLTVT.

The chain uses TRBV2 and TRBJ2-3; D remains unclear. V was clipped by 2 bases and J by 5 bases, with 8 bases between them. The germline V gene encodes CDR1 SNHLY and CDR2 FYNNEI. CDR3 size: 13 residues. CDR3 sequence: CASSEMDQDTQYF. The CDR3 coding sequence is TGTGCCAGCAGTGAAATGGATCAAGATACGCAGTATTTT.

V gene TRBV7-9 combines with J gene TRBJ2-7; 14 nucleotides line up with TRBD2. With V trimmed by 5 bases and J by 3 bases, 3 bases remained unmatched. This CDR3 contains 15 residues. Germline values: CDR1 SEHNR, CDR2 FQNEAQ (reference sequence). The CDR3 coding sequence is TGTGCCAGCAGCCCGGGGACTAGCGGGGGCTACGAGCAGTACTTC. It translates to CASSPGTSGGYEQYF.

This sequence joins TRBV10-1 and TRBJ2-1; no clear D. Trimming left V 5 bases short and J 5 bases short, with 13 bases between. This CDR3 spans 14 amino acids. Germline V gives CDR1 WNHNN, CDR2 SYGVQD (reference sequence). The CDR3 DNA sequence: TGCGCCAGCAGTTTTTCAGGTATGGACAATGAGCAGTTCTTC. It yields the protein CASSFSGMDNEQFF.

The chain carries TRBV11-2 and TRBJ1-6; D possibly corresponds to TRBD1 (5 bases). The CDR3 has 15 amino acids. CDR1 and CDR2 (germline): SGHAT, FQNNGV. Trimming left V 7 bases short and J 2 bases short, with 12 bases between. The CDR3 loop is CASMLGDTYNSPLHF. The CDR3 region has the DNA TGTGCCAGCATGCTAGGGGATACCTATAATTCACCCCTCCACTTT.